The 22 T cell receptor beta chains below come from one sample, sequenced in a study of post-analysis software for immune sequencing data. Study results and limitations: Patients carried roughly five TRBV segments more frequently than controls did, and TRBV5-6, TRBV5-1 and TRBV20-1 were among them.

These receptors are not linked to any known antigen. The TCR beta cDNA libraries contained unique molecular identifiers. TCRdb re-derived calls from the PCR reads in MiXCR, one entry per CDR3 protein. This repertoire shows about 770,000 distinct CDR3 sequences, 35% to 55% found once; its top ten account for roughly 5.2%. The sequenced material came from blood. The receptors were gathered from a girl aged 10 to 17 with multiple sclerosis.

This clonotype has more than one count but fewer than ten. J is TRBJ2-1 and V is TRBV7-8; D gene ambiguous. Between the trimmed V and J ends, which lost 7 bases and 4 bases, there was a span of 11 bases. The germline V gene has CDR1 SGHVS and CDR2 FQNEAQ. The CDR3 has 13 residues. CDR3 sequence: CASTPGVYNEQFF. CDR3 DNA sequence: TGTGCCAGCACCCCCGGTGTGTACAATGAGCAGTTCTTC.

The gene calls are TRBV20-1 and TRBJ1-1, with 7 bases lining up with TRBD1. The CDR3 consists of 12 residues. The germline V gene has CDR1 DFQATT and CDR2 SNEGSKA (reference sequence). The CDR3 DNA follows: TGCAGAGGGCAGGACTTTGGGGACAGAGCTTTCTTT. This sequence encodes CRGQDFGDRAFF.

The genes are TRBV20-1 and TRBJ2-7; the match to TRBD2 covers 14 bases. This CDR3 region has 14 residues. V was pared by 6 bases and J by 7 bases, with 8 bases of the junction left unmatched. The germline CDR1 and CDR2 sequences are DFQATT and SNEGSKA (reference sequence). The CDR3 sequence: CSATRLAGGLEQYF. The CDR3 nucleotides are TGCAGTGCAACCAGACTAGCGGGAGGGCTAGAGCAGTACTTC.

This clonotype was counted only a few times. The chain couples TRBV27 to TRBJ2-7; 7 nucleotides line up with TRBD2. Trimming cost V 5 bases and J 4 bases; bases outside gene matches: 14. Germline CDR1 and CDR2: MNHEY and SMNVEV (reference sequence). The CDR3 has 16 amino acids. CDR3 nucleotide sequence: TGTGCCAGCAGTCGCTTCGGGGATGGGGGGGTTTACGAGCAGTACTTC. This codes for CASSRFGDGGVYEQYF.

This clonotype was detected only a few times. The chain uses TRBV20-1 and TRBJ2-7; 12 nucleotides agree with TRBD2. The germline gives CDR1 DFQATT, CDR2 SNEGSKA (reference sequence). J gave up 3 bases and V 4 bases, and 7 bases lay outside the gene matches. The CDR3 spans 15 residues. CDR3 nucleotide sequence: TGCAGTGCTACAATGGGACTAGCGGGCCGCTACGAGCAGTACTTC. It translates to CSATMGLAGRYEQYF.

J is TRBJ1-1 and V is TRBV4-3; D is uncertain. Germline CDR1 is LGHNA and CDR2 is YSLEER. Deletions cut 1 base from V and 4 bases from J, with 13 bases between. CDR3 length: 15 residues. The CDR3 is CASSQGGRSGTEAFF. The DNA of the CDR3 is TGCGCCAGCAGCCAAGGCGGCCGAAGTGGCACTGAAGCTTTCTTT.

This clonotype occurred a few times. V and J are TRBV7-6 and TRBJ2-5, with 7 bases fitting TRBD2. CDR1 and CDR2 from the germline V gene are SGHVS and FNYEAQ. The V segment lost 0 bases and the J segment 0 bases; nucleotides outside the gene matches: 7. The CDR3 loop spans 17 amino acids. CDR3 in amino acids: CASSLALERGDQETQYF. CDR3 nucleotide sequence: TGTGCCAGCAGCTTAGCGCTGGAGCGGGGTGACCAAGAGACCCAGTACTTC.

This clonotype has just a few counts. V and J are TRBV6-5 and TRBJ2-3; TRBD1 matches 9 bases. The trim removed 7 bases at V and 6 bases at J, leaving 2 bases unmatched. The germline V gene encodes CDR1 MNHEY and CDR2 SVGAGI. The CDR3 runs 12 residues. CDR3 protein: CASNGQGDTQYF. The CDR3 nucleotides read TGTGCCAGCAACGGACAGGGGGATACGCAGTATTTT.

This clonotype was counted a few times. CDR3 nucleotide sequence: TGTGCCAGCAGTTTAGACGCTAGCGGTAACTACGAGCAGTACTTC. This codes for CASSLDASGNYEQYF. The V and J genes are TRBV12-3 or TRBV12-4 and TRBJ2-7; 7 bases map to TRBD2. After removal of 1 base from V and 3 bases from J, the junction contained 6 bases not matched to a gene. The CDR3 runs to 15 residues.

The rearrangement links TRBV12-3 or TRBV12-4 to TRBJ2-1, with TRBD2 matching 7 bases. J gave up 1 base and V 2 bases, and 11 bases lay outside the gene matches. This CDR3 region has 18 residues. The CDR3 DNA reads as TGTGCCAGCAGTTTATGGGATGGGAGGGATTGGTCCTACAATGAGCAGTTCTTC. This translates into CASSLWDGRDWSYNEQFF.

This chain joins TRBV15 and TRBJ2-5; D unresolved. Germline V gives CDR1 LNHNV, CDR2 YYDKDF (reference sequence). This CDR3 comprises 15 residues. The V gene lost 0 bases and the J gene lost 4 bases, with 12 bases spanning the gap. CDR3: CATSRDSRGAETQYF. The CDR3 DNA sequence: TGTGCCACCAGCAGAGATAGTCGTGGCGCAGAGACCCAGTACTTC. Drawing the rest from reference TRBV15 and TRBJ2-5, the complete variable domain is DAMVIQNPRYQVTQFGKPVTLSCSQTLNHNVMYWYQQKSSQAPKLLFHYYDKDFNNEADTPDNFQSRRPNTSFCFLDIRSPGLGDTAMYLCATSRDSRGAETQYFGPGTRLLVL.

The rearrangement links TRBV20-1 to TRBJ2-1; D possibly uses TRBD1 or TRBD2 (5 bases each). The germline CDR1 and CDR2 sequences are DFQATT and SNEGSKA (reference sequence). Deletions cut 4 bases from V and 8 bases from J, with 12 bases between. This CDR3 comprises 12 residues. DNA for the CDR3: TGCAGTGCTAACCTACGGGGCGATGAGCAGTTCTTC. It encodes CSANLRGDEQFF.

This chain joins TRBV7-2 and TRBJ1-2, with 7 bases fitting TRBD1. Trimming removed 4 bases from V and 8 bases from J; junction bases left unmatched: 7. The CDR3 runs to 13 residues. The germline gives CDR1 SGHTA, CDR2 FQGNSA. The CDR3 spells CASSYTDREGYTF. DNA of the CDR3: TGTGCCAGCAGCTACACCGACAGGGAAGGCTACACCTTC.

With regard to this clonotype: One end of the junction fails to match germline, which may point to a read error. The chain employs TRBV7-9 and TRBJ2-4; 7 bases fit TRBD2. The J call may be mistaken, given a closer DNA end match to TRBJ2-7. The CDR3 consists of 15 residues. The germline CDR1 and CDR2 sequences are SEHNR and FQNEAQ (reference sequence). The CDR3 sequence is CAGSLINPLAGEQYF. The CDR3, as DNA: TGTGCCGGCAGCTTAATAAACCCCTTAGCGGGCGAGCAGTACTTC.

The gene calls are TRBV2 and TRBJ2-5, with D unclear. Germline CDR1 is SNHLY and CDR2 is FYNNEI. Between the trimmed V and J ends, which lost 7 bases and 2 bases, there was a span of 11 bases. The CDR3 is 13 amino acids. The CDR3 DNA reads TGTGCCAGCATTCTTTACAGACAAGAGACCCAGTACTTC. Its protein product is CASILYRQETQYF.

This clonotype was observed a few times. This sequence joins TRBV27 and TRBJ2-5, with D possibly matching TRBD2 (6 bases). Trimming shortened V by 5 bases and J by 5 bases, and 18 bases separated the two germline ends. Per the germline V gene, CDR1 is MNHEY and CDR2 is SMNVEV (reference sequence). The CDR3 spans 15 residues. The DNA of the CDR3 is TGTGCCAGCAGTCCCCGGACCCTGGCGGGGGAGACCCAGTACTTC. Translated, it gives CASSPRTLAGETQYF.

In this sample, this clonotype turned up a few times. The CDR3 reads CASSYKGANTEAFF. As DNA, the CDR3 is TGTGCCAGCAGTTACAAGGGGGCGAACACTGAAGCTTTCTTT. The chain employs TRBV6-5 and TRBJ1-1; 7 nucleotides align to TRBD1. Unmatched junction bases numbered 1, after V lost 2 bases and J lost 1 base. This CDR3 contains 14 residues. Germline assignment: CDR1 MNHEY and CDR2 SVGAGI.

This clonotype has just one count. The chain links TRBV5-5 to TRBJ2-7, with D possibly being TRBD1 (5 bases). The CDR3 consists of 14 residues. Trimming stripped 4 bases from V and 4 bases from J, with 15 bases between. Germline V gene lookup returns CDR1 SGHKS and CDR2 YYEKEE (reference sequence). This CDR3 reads CASSPLGLGYEQYF. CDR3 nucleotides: TGTGCCAGCAGCCCCCTGGGGCTAGGTTACGAGCAGTACTTC.

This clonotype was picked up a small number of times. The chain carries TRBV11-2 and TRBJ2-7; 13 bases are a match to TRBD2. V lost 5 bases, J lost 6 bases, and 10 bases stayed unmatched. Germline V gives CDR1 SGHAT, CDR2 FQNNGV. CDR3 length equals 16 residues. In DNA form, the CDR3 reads TGTGCCAGCAGCCCTTCCTTCCGGACTAGCGGGGGCGAGCAGTACTTC. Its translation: CASSPSFRTSGGEQYF. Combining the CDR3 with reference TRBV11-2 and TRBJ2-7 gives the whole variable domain EAGVAQSPRYKIIEKRQSVAFWCNPISGHATLYWYQQILGQGPKLLIQFQNNGVVDDSQLPKDRFSAERLKGVDSTLKIQPAKLEDSAVYLCASSPSFRTSGGEQYFGPGTRLTVT.

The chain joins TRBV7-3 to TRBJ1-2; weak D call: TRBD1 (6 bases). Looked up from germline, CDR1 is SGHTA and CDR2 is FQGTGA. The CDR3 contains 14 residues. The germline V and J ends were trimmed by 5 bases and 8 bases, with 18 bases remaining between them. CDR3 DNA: TGTGCCAGCAGCCCCCAACCAGGGGCGGGGGGCTACACCTTC. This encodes CASSPQPGAGGYTF.

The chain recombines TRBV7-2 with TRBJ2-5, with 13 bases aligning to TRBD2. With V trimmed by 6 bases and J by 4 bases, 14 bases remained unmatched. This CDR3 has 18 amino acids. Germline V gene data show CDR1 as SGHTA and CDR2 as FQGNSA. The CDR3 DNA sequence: TGTGCCAGCAGGGACACCGGACTAGCGGGAGTTATAGGAGAGACCCAGTACTTC. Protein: CASRDTGLAGVIGETQYF. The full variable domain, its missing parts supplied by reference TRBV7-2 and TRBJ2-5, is GAGVSQSPSNKVTEKGKDVELRCDPISGHTALYWYRQSLGQGLEFLIYFQGNSAPDKSGLPSDRFSAERTGGSVSTLTIQRTQQEDSAVYLCASRDTGLAGVIGETQYFGPGTRLLVL.

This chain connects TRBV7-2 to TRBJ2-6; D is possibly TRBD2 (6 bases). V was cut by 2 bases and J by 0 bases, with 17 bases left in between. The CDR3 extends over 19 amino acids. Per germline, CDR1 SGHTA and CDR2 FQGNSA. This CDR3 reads CASSLPSSGQHSGANVLTF. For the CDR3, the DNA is TGTGCCAGCAGCTTACCCTCGAGCGGGCAGCACTCTGGGGCCAACGTCCTGACTTTC.